Below are 2 T cell receptor beta chains sequenced from a single sample in a study of T cell responses to AZD1222 COVID-19 vaccine. The method was immunoSEQ multiplex PCR; TCRdb's version includes in-frame clones alone and lacks a portion of them. The sample gives more than 50,000 clones, 84% of which show up once; 20% is in the top ten. Specimen: peripheral blood, collected on day 0 of AZD1222 vaccination. These receptors all stem from an adult in good health.

The chain couples TRBV9 to TRBJ1-1, with D maybe TRBD1 (5 bases). CDR1 is SGDLS and CDR2 is YYNGEE in the germline V gene. V was shortened by 1 base and J by 1 base, with 17 bases between the two germline ends. This CDR3 contains 17 residues. The chain's CDR3 is CASSVIRGGAGNTEAFF. CDR3 nucleotide sequence: TGTGCCAGCAGCGTAATTAGGGGCGGGGCGGGGAACACTGAAGCTTTCTTT.

This clone has only one observation. This chain connects TRBV2 to TRBJ2-6, with 10 bases that match TRBD2. Trimming cost V 0 bases and J 4 bases; bases outside gene matches: 6. The CDR3 runs 18 residues. Germline V gene data show CDR1 as SNHLY and CDR2 as FYNNEI. The CDR3 loop reads CASSEAQGLATGANVLTF. In DNA form, the CDR3 reads TGTGCCAGCAGTGAAGCGCAGGGACTAGCGACCGGGGCCAACGTCCTGACTTTC. Combining the CDR3 with reference TRBV2 and TRBJ2-6 gives the whole variable domain EPEVTQTPSHQVTQMGQEVILRCVPISNHLYFYWYRQILGQKVEFLVSFYNNEISEKSEIFDDQFSVERPDGSNFTLKIRSTKLEDSAMYFCASSEAQGLATGANVLTFGAGSRLTVL.